Below, one T cell receptor (beta chain) is given with its context. The antigen is not known. CDR3 length equals 14 residues. Germline lookup yields CDR1 SEHNR and CDR2 FQNEAQ (reference sequence). V trimming: 5 bases; J trimming: 7 bases; junction bases outside the gene matches: 7. This entry belongs to a study of naive and memory T cell subsets. A UMI-containing oligonucleotide was joined by 3' ligation to the TCR cDNA template. Four PCR rounds used nested alpha and beta constant region primers plus the SP2 primer. MiXCR, run by TCRdb on the 5' RACE reads, gives a single entry per CDR3 protein. The data contain some 60,000 distinct CDR3 sequences, around 8% of them singletons. Findings of the study overall: TCR transcript changes with activation or differentiation may affect this RNA method.

The chain has TRBV7-9 and TRBJ2-1, with 8 bases lining up with TRBD2. The TCR was taken from a female donor in good health. CDR3 loop: CASSPGAGVNEQFF. The CDR3 DNA is TGTGCCAGCAGCCCCGGAGCGGGGGTGAATGAGCAGTTCTTC.